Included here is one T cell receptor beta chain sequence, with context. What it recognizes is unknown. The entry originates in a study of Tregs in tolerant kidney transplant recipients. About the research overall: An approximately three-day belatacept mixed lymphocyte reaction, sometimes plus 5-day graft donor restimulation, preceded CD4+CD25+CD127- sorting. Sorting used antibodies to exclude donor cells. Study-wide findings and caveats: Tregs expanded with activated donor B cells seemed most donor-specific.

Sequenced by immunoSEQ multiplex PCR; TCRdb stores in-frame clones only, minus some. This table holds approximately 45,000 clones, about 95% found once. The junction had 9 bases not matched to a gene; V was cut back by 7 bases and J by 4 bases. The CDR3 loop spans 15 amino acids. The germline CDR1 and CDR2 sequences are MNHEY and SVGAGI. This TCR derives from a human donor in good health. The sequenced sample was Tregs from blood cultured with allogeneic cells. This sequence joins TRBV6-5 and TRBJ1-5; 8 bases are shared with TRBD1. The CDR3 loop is CASNLDRGSNQPQHF. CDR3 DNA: TGTGCCAGCAACCTCGACAGGGGTAGTAATCAGCCCCAGCATTTT.